This TCR beta chain comes out of a study of T-cell memory formation after mild COVID-19. Regarding the study as a whole: Still unconfirmed is whether the second-wave clones peaking on day 37 recognized SARS-CoV-2.

Looked up from germline, CDR1 is DFQATT and CDR2 is SNEGSKA (reference sequence). The ends were cut back, 5 bases at V and 3 bases at J, with 7 bases in the middle. The CDR3 runs 11 residues. TCRdb re-called the 5' RACE reads with MiXCR, one entry per CDR3 protein. Of roughly 150,000 distinct CDR3 sequences in the sample, 13% are singletons; the top ten hold approximately 3.3%. Turning to this clonotype: Its antigen remains unknown.

The sequenced sample consisted of PBMCs or a T cell subset sorted from them (not recorded which). The sequence was obtained from a man between 18 and 29 years old who had mild COVID-19 (a few samples of this study predate the infection). Cell type and time point are not known. The chain employs TRBV20-1 and TRBJ1-2; D is unclear. In nucleotides, the CDR3 is TGCAGTGCTCCTACGGACTATGGCTACACCTTC. It yields the protein CSAPTDYGYTF.